This T cell receptor (beta chain) was captured in a study of blood T cell repertoires in COVID-19 (TCRdb year 2020). Concerning the study at large: Collaborator samples came from the United States, Italy and Spain and covered acute and convalescent phases of COVID-19. The material from the prospective study consisted of cDNA or gDNA derived from T cells, B-cell-depleted T cells, or PBMCs. The samples were drawn from the first 160 participants of the ongoing ImmuneRACE study and from 950 to 1,500 subjects provided by 6 global collaborators. The repertoires were released in a freely available public database meant as a resource for research on the immune response to SARS-CoV-2. Where available, HLA class I and class II types were obtained from metadata supplied by the sample provider rather than from assay-based typing. The dataset comprised deeply sampled blood TCRbeta repertoires from subjects exposed to, actively infected with, or recovered from COVID-19. The sample metadata nearly always contained a de-identified subject ID, COVID-19 status, age in years and sex.

From its cysteine to its phenylalanine, the CDR3 spans 15 amino acids. Only CDR3 DNA is held: 45 bases, read in frame from base 1. Between the V and J ends, shortened by 5 bases and 2 bases respectively, the junction contains 13 bases. As encoded in the germline V gene, CDR1 is SGHNT while CDR2 is YENEEA. In the case of this clone: Its cognate antigen has yet to be identified. No much larger clone exists at a distance of one base, and base qualities are not known.

Results the study describes overall, beyond this receptor: Clinical and demographic metadata were provided uncurated, with the amount varying by source and participant.

TCRbeta CDR3 regions were amplified from genomic DNA by means of the immunoSEQ Assay, a bias-controlled multiplex PCR. From the authors' description of their analysis: The number of nucleated cells in each sample was estimated from the amplification of reference gene primers within the assay. Sequence reads were collapsed and filtered to measure the absolute abundance of every unique TCRbeta CDR3 rearrangement. For each sample, productive Simpson clonality was calculated as the square root of Simpson's diversity index over productive rearrangements. TCRdb mirrors the immuneACCESS table, restricted to in-frame sequences. Some clones are absent from its copies; in checked studies, under half trace to an unresolved V gene, and the reason for the others is unknown. The V and J calls and clone size come from that table; D and trimming were worked out from the DNA. The sample yields roughly 87,000 clones; about 84% were counted once. About 7.8% of the sample goes to the ten largest clones.

Collaborating institutions collected whole blood in K2EDTA tubes following their own protocols. Collaborator samples were shipped for TCRbeta analysis as frozen whole blood, isolated PBMCs, or DNA extracted from either sample type. The sample comprised peripheral blood. The sequence was obtained from a man aged 45-60 years with active COVID-19. The rearranged segments are TRBV11-3 and TRBJ2-1; a weak D assignment points to TRBD1 (6 bases agree). The nucleotide sequence reads TGTGCCAGCAGCCCCGGCACAGGGCCCTACAATGAGCAGTTCTTC. This codes for CASSPGTGPYNEQFF. With the rest looked up from the reference TRBV11-3 and TRBJ2-1 genes rather than sequenced, the full variable domain is EAGVVQSPRYKIIEKKQPVAFWCNPISGHNTLYWYLQNLGQGPELLIRYENEEAVDDSQLPKDRFSAERLKGVDSTLKIQPAELGDSAVYLCASSPGTGPYNEQFFGPGTRLTVL.